This is a list of T cell receptor beta chains from one sample in a study of cytomegalovirus exposure and HLA in healthy donors. Generated by immunoSEQ multiplex PCR, the TCRdb table keeps only in-frame clones and is missing some. This table has hundreds of thousands of clones, about 66% appearing once. The sequencing input was PBMCs. The receptors originated from a female donor in good health and CMV-seronegative. Both conserved end residues are part of each CDR3. D genes are given only for firm matches. Size tells how often a clone was seen (once, few, many) or the class of an expanded clone, and some rows leave it out.

TRBV4-2	NA	15	NA	TRBJ2-3	TGTGCCAGCAGCCAAGCGGCGGGGCTCACAGATACGCAGTATTTT	CASSQAAGLTDTQYF
TRBV5-4	NA	11	NA	TRBJ2-7	TGTGCCAGCAGCTTGGGAGCCGAGCAGTACTTC	CASSLGAEQYF
TRBV6-5	TRBD1	14	NA	TRBJ1-3	TGTGCCAGCCAGACAGGGGGACAAAGAAACACCATATATTTT	CASQTGGQRNTIYF
TRBV5-1	TRBD1	17	NA	TRBJ1-5	TGCGCCAGCAGTCACAGGGGGTATTCTAATAGCAATCAGCCCCAGCATTTT	CASSHRGYSNSNQPQHF
TRBV27	NA	13	NA	TRBJ1-1	TGTGCCACCGCGAGTGAGATGAACACTGAAGCTTTCTTT	CATASEMNTEAFF
TRBV11-2	TRBD2	15	NA	TRBJ2-1	TGTGCCAGCAGCGGTGGACTAGCGGGAGGGGCAATACAGTTCTTC	CASSGGLAGGAIQFF
TRBV18	NA	15	few	TRBJ1-4	TGTGCCAGCTCACAACAGGGTCCCACTAATGAAAAACTGTTTTTT	CASSQQGPTNEKLFF
TRBV2	NA	10	NA	TRBJ2-3	TGTGCCACTTACACAGATACGCAGTATTTT	CATYTDTQYF
TRBV19	TRBD1	13	NA	TRBJ1-5	TGTGCCAGTTCCGGGACAGGGTTTCAGCCCCAGCATTTT	CASSGTGFQPQHF
TRBV6-5	NA	13	NA	TRBJ2-1	TGTGCCAGCAGACGGTTCTCCCGGGAACGCAGCTTCTTC	CASRRFSRERSFF
TRBV5-4	NA	15	once	TRBJ2-7	TGTGCCAGCAGCGGGGTTGCGGGACAGTCCTACGAGCAGTACTTC	CASSGVAGQSYEQYF
TRBV9	TRBD2	14	NA	TRBJ2-1	TGTGCCAGCAGCGCGACTAGCGGGATGTATGAGCAGTTCTTC	CASSATSGMYEQFF
TRBV6-5	NA	16	NA	TRBJ1-4	TGTGCCAGCAGTTACTCGTACAGTACAACTAATGAAAAACTGTTTTTT	CASSYSYSTTNEKLFF
TRBV5-1	NA	15	NA	TRBJ2-3	TGCGCCAGCAGCTTCTCGGCGGGATCTACAGATACGCAGTATTTT	CASSFSAGSTDTQYF
TRBV9	NA	18	NA	TRBJ2-7	TGTGCCAGCAGCGTAGCTACGGGGGAGGGGGGGGCGTTCTACGAGCAGTACTTC	CASSVATGEGGAFYEQYF
TRBV2	NA	17	NA	TRBJ1-5	TGTGCCAGCAGCGCGATAGGGGGGGCTAGGGGCAATCAGCCCCAGCATTTT	CASSAIGGARGNQPQHF
TRBV30	TRBD2	18	NA	TRBJ2-7	TGTGCCTGGAGTCGGCTAGCGGGAGAAGTAGGGAGCTCCTACGAGCAGTACTTC	CAWSRLAGEVGSSYEQYF
TRBV7-2	TRBD1	14	NA	TRBJ1-2	TGTGCCAGCAGCACGGGACAGGGGGCGACTGGCTACACCTTC	CASSTGQGATGYTF
TRBV5-1	NA	19	NA	TRBJ1-4	TGCGCCAGCAGCTTGGATCTACGAGCGGGAATGGTACAACATGAAAAACTGTTTTTT	CASSLDLRAGMVQHEKLFF
TRBV29-1	TRBD2	16	NA	TRBJ2-1	TGCAGCCCCACCCTACTAGCGGGAGGGCCAGGCAATGAGCAGTTCTTC	CSPTLLAGGPGNEQFF
TRBV4-1	TRBD2	15	NA	TRBJ2-4	TGCGCCAGCAGCCAAAGCGGGGGCTCCAAAAACATTCAGTACTTC	CASSQSGGSKNIQYF
TRBV2	TRBD1	15	NA	TRBJ2-7	TGTGCCAGCAGCGCTATAAGGACAGGTAACTACGAGCAGTACTTC	CASSAIRTGNYEQYF
TRBV7-9	NA	17	NA	TRBJ2-4	TGTGCCAGCAGCTTAGCGGTGGGGGCACGGGGCAAAAACATTCAGTACTTC	CASSLAVGARGKNIQYF
TRBV11-3	TRBD1	16	NA	TRBJ2-7	TGTGCCAGCAGCCCGGAGGACAGGTTTATCCACTACGAGCAGTACTTC	CASSPEDRFIHYEQYF
TRBV7-6	NA	14	NA	TRBJ2-1	TGTGCCAGCAGCTTTGGCCAGGGGTACAATGAGCAGTTCTTC	CASSFGQGYNEQFF
TRBV19	NA	15	NA	TRBJ2-1	TGTGCCAGTAGTATAGGAGGCAGCGATTACAATGAGCAGTTCTTC	CASSIGGSDYNEQFF
TRBV11-3	NA	13	few	TRBJ2-5	TGTGCCAGCAGCCCGGGACACCCGACCCCTCCGTACTTC	CASSPGHPTPPYF
TRBV15	NA	18	NA	TRBJ2-1	TGTGCCACCAGCAGACCACCGAAAAGACAGTTCTTCTACAATGAGCAGTTCTTC	CATSRPPKRQFFYNEQFF
TRBV9	NA	15	NA	TRBJ2-7	TGTGCCAGCAGCGTAGCCCCAGGGTGGGTCTTCGAGCAGTACTTC	CASSVAPGWVFEQYF
TRBV6-5	NA	14	NA	TRBJ2-7	TGTGCCAGCAGTCCCCCAGGGAATTCCTACGAGCAGTACTTC	CASSPPGNSYEQYF
TRBV7-2	TRBD2	13	NA	TRBJ2-7	TGTGCCAGCAGCTTCCTAGCGGGTGGCGAGCAGTACTTC	CASSFLAGGEQYF
TRBV7-9	TRBD1	19	NA	TRBJ2-6	TGTGCCAGCAGCTCAACCTCCGGGACAGGGGACTCTGGGGCCAACGTCCTGACTTTC	CASSSTSGTGDSGANVLTF
TRBV5-6	NA	14	NA	TRBJ1-4	TGTGCCAGCAGCTTATTAGGGGAGGGTGAAAAACTGTTTTTT	CASSLLGEGEKLFF
TRBV7-9	TRBD2	16	NA	TRBJ2-7	TGTGCCAGCAGCTTGGGGGCTAGCGGGACCATCTACGAGCAGTACTTC	CASSLGASGTIYEQYF
TRBV6-6	NA	15	few	TRBJ1-2	TGTGCCAGCAGTGACGGGGGGGGCGGCGCCTATGGCTACACCTTC	CASSDGGGGAYGYTF
TRBV6-1	NA	11	once	TRBJ1-2	TGTGCCAGCAACCAGGGCTATGGCTACACCTTC	CASNQGYGYTF
TRBV10-3	TRBD2	16	NA	TRBJ2-5	TGTGCCATCAGCGGGATCACTAGCGGCACGCACGAGACCCAGTACTTC	CAISGITSGTHETQYF
TRBV6-1	NA	15	few	TRBJ2-1	TGTGCCAGCAGTGAAGAACAGGGCGGCTACAATGAGCAGTTCTTC	CASSEEQGGYNEQFF
TRBV5-6	TRBD2	18	NA	TRBJ2-1	TGTGCCAGCAGCTCGACAGGGTTTCGGACTAGCGGGAGTAATGAGCAGTTCTTC	CASSSTGFRTSGSNEQFF
TRBV29-1	NA	14	NA	TRBJ2-3	TGCAGCGTTGAAGAAATGATGGCAGCAGATACGCAGTATTTT	CSVEEMMAADTQYF
TRBV6-5	TRBD1	15	NA	TRBJ2-2	TGTGCCAGCAATCGGGACAGGGGGCCTCCCGGGGAGCTGTTTTTT	CASNRDRGPPGELFF
TRBV11-3	NA	13	few	TRBJ1-1	TGTGCCAGCAGCTTAGTTCGGAACACTGAAGCTTTCTTT	CASSLVRNTEAFF
TRBV4-1	TRBD1	14	NA	TRBJ1-2	TGCGCCAGCAGCCAAGGGACAGGTCTCCATGGCTACACCTTC	CASSQGTGLHGYTF
TRBV4-1	NA	16	NA	TRBJ1-1	TGCGCCAGCAGCCAAGGGGGGGTCCCCATGAACACTGAAGCTTTCTTT	CASSQGGVPMNTEAFF
TRBV7-2	TRBD1	15	NA	TRBJ2-5	TGTGCCAGCAGCTTCGGACAGGCGATCCAAGAGACCCAGTACTTC	CASSFGQAIQETQYF
TRBV27	TRBD1	12	NA	TRBJ1-1	TGTGCCAGCAGGGAGGGGGCCAGGGAAGCTTTCTTT	CASREGAREAFF
TRBV7-2	NA	12	NA	TRBJ2-7	TGTGCCAGCAGCTTAAATAGTCACGAGCAGTACTTC	CASSLNSHEQYF
TRBV9	TRBD2	17	NA	TRBJ2-1	TGTGCCAGCAGCGTTTCCCCCCCGGGACTAGCGATCAATGAGCAGTTCTTC	CASSVSPPGLAINEQFF
TRBV28	NA	14	NA	TRBJ2-7	TGTGCCAGCAGTTTATCCGGTCCGGGATCCGAGCAGTACTTC	CASSLSGPGSEQYF
TRBV5-1	NA	14	few	TRBJ2-7	TGCGCCAGCAGCTTGAGTGCCAGGGCCTACGAGCAGTACTTC	CASSLSARAYEQYF
TRBV6-1	TRBD1	14	NA	TRBJ2-7	TGTGCCAGCAGCGGGACAGGGAGGAGCTACGAGCAGTACTTC	CASSGTGRSYEQYF
TRBV7-2	TRBD2	19	few	TRBJ2-7	TGTGCCAGCAGCTTATGGGCTAGCGGGAGCGCCGGCTCCCCCTACGAGCAGTACTTC	CASSLWASGSAGSPYEQYF
TRBV6-5	NA	15	once	TRBJ2-3	TGTGCCAGCAGTTACGAGGGAGGAGGGACAGATACGCAGTATTTT	CASSYEGGGTDTQYF
TRBV27	NA	12	NA	TRBJ2-7	TGTGCCAGCTTTAGCGTCTCCTACGAGCAGTACTTC	CASFSVSYEQYF